The text below deals with one T cell receptor (beta chain). Its specificity is unknown. The data stem from a study of T-cell reconstitution after alpha-beta-depleted transplantation in children. Overall study findings and caveats: After transplant, at about two months, alpha-beta T cells were reportedly derived from several hundred expanded graft clones. Hyperexpanded clones declined; after one year, newly produced T cells mostly supplied diversity. Surviving recipient cells, namely T cells and thymic progenitors, were the source of high day-60 TCRbeta diversity in some patients.

The CDR3 contains 13 residues. The germline V gene encodes CDR1 SEHNR and CDR2 FQNEAQ (reference sequence). V was trimmed by 0 bases and J by 9 bases, leaving 9 bases between them. Unique molecular identifiers were incorporated into the prepared TCRbeta library. TCRdb used MiXCR to reprocess the PCR reads, holding one entry per CDR3 protein. Of more than 400,000 distinct CDR3 sequences listed, more than 9.5% are singletons. Material: PBMCs, mostly from graft donor cells, obtained 180 days after TCRalphabeta/CD19-depleted stem cell transplant. The rearrangement uses TRBV7-9 and TRBJ2-1; D remains ambiguous. The clonotype was recovered from a female patient aged 2 to 10 who had a stem cell transplant for aplastic anemia, so the T cells may come from the graft donor. CDR3 protein: CASSLAVGGEQFF. In DNA, the CDR3 is TGTGCCAGCAGCTTAGCGGTGGGCGGTGAGCAGTTCTTC.